The source of this T cell receptor beta chain is a study of cytomegalovirus exposure and HLA in healthy donors. This CDR3 has 16 amino acids. Germline lookup yields CDR1 MNHNY and CDR2 SVGAGI (reference sequence). J gave up 3 bases and V 6 bases, and 9 bases lay outside the gene matches. The protocol was immunoSEQ multiplex PCR, while the TCRdb copy is restricted to in-frame clones and leaves out a portion. Of more than 110,000 clones in the sample, roughly 90% were seen once. V and J are TRBV6-6 and TRBJ2-3, with 10 bases identical to TRBD2. The sequencing input was PBMCs. The source is a man younger than 35 in good health and CMV-seronegative. In nucleotides, the CDR3 is TGTGCCAGCAGCAACCCAGCGGGGGGGCAAACAGATACGCAGTATTTT. Translating it yields CASSNPAGGQTDTQYF.